The 4 T cell receptor beta chains presented below share a single source sample, sequenced in a study of blood T cell repertoires in COVID-19. Profiling relied on immunoSEQ multiplex PCR, and the TCRdb table lists in-frame clones only, not all of them. In the table there are 220,000 or so clones, 82% of which are singletons. Material for sequencing was peripheral blood. Source of these receptors: a woman older than 75 with acute or convalescent COVID-19.

The chain recombines TRBV5-1 with TRBJ2-7, with 9 bases identical to TRBD2. The CDR3 runs 15 residues. From germline, CDR1 is SGHRS and CDR2 YFSETQ. J lost 0 bases, V lost 5 bases, and 6 bases had no gene match. CDR3 protein: CASRSGGQSSYEQYF. In DNA form, the CDR3 reads TGCGCCAGCAGAAGCGGGGGGCAAAGCTCCTACGAGCAGTACTTC.

The rearrangement uses TRBV7-2 and TRBJ2-7; 7 bases are shared with TRBD1. This CDR3 contains 14 residues. Germline CDR1 SGHTA, CDR2 FQGNSA. V gave up 10 bases and J gave up 2 bases; unmatched junction bases: 11. DNA of the CDR3: TGTGCCACCAGTCGGCCAGGGGGTCCCTACGAGCAGTACTTC. Amino acids: CATSRPGGPYEQYF.

The genes are TRBV27 and TRBJ1-2, with D possibly being TRBD1 (5 bases). V shed 1 base and J shed 7 bases, with 22 bases lying between them. This CDR3 has 17 residues. CDR1 and CDR2 from the germline V gene are MNHEY and SMNVEV (reference sequence). The CDR3 spells CASSLWVASGRSSGYTF. The DNA of the CDR3 is TGTGCCAGCAGTTTATGGGTTGCATCAGGGAGGAGTTCTGGCTACACCTTC.

This chain's CDR3 is CASSSRGRDGYTF. In DNA, the CDR3 is TGTGCCAGCAGTTCAAGGGGAAGAGATGGCTACACCTTC. This chain connects TRBV2 to TRBJ1-2; tentative D call: TRBD1 (5 bases). Trimming removed 5 bases at V and 6 bases at J, with 13 bases between. This CDR3 contains 13 residues. Germline CDR1 SNHLY, CDR2 FYNNEI.